The sequence of this TCR beta chain was determined in a study of graft-versus-host responses after intestinal transplantation. Study context: Each transplant was multivisceral, liver-intestinal, or isolated intestinal. Tacrolimus and steroids were given for about three years to all recipients after anti-thymocyte globulin induction.

Worth noting for this clone: Its target is unknown.

The protocol was immunoSEQ multiplex PCR, while the TCRdb copy is restricted to in-frame clones and leaves out a portion. The sample includes about 86,000 clones, roughly 87% of them seen just once. General study results and limits: Peak GvH clone levels in circulation were associated with early post-transplant HvG declines. GvH clones were identified in recipient marrow, with some first appearing in ileum or blood.

With V trimmed by 3 bases and J by 3 bases, 1 base remained unmatched. CDR1 is MDHEN and CDR2 is SYDVKM in the germline V gene. CDR3 length: 13 residues. This sample comprised unstimulated CD8+ T cells sorted from spleen or lymph node cells, obtained before intestinal transplant. The origin of this receptor is a human donor who received an intestinal transplant. The chain carries TRBV28 and TRBJ2-7; 8 nucleotides match TRBD1. CDR3 bases: TGTGCCAGCAGTTTTGGACAGGGCTACGAGCAGTACTTC. Residues: CASSFGQGYEQYF.